A selection of T cell receptor beta chains follows, all from one sample in a study of T cell responses to AZD1222 COVID-19 vaccine. Assay: immunoSEQ multiplex PCR; the TCRdb copy retains only in-frame clones and omits some. Found here are over 150,000 clones, over 75% of them singletons; the top ten hold 4% to 4.5%. The source material was peripheral blood, sampled 28 days after the second AZD1222 dose. The origin of the receptors is an adult who received the AZD1222 COVID-19 vaccine. Both conserved end residues are trimmed from each CDR3. Some rows mark clone size as missing; the rest say once, few, many or name a class of expanded clone.

cdr3_aa: ASSVGPQPTDTQY
clone_size: .
v_call: TRBV9

cdr3_aa: ASAVSGTWTEAF
clone_size: once
v_call: TRBV11-2

cdr3_aa: ASSVLGTASSRAF
clone_size: .
v_call: TRBV9

cdr3_aa: ASSLAGNYGYT
clone_size: once
v_call: TRBV12-3/TRBV12-4

cdr3_aa: ASSEARQGDTIY
clone_size: .
v_call: TRBV2

cdr3_aa: AWIPPRGERNTIY
clone_size: .
v_call: TRBV30

cdr3_aa: ASSFTESTDTQY
clone_size: .
v_call: TRBV27

cdr3_aa: ASSSSLAGGLTYNEQF
clone_size: few
v_call: TRBV5-6

cdr3_aa: SARDPYGYT
clone_size: .
v_call: TRBV20-1

cdr3_aa: ASRSERGSNQPQH
clone_size: .
v_call: TRBV6-5

cdr3_aa: ASSPYSGDAPQH
clone_size: .
v_call: TRBV4-2

cdr3_aa: ASSFAINQPQH
clone_size: once
v_call: TRBV12-3/TRBV12-4

cdr3_aa: ASSLESNQPQH
clone_size: .
v_call: TRBV12-3/TRBV12-4

cdr3_aa: ASSYSASGGVNEQF
clone_size: .
v_call: TRBV6-5

cdr3_aa: ASSLEAGSNYGYT
clone_size: .
v_call: TRBV5-4